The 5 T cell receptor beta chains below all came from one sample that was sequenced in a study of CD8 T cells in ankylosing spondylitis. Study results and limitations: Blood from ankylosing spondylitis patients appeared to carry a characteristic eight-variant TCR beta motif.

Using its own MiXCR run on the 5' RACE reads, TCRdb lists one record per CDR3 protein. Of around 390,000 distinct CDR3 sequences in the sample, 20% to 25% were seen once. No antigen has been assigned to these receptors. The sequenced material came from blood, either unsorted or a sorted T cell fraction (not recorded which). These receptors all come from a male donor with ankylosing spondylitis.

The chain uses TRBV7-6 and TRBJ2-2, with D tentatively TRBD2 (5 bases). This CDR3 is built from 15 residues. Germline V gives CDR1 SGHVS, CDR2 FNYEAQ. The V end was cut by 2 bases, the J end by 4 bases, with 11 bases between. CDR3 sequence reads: CASSLSGSSTGELFF. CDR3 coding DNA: TGTGCCAGCAGCTTATCGGGGTCGAGCACCGGGGAGCTGTTTTTT. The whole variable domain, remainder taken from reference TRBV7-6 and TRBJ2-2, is GAGVSQSPRYKVTKRGQDVALRCDPISGHVSLYWYRQALGQGPEFLTYFNYEAQQDKSGLPNDRFSAERPEGSISTLTIQRTEQRDSAMYRCASSLSGSSTGELFFGEGSRLTVL.

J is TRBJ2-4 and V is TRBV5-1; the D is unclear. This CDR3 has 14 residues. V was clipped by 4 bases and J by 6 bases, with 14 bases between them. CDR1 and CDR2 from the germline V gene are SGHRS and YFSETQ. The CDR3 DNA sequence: TGCGCCAGCAGCCCTGGACCGGCTAGAAACATTCAGTACTTC. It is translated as CASSPGPARNIQYF.

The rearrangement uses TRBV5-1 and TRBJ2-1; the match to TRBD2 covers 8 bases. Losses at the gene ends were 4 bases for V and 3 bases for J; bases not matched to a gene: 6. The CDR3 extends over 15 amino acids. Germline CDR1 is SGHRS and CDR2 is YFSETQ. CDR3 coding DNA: TGCGCCAGCAGCCCAGCGGGAGCTAACTACAATGAGCAGTTCTTC. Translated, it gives CASSPAGANYNEQFF. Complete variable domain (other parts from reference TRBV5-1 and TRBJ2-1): KAGVTQTPRYLIKTRGQQVTLSCSPISGHRSVSWYQQTPGQGLQFLFEYFSETQRNKGNFPGRFSGRQFSNSRSEMNVSTLELGDSALYLCASSPAGANYNEQFFGPGTRLTVL.

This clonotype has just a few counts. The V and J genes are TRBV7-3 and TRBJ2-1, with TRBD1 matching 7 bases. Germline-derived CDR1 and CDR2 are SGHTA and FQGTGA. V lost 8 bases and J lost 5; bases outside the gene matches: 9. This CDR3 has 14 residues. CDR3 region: CASSRDRGNNEQFF. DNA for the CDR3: TGTGCCAGCTCCCGGGACAGAGGGAACAATGAGCAGTTCTTC.

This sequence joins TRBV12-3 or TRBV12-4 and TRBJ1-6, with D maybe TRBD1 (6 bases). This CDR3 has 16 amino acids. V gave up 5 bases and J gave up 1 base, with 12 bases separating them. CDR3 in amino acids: CASSGGGWSYNSPLHF. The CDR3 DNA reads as TGTGCCAGCAGTGGAGGGGGGTGGTCCTATAATTCACCCCTCCACTTT.